The sequence of this T cell receptor (beta chain) was determined in a study of T cell responses to AZD1222 COVID-19 vaccine. A note on this clone: As yet, its antigen is unknown.

Study-level points and caveats: Most donors were white British, females outnumbered males, and clonal diversity was possibly underestimated.

The CDR3 is 15 amino acids. Trimming removed 3 bases from V and 12 bases from J; junction bases left unmatched: 14. Germline V lookup: CDR1 MGHRA, CDR2 YSYEKL. Clones were read by immunoSEQ multiplex PCR, and TCRdb kept only the in-frame ones, dropping some. Of 90,000 or so clones listed, 80% to 90% were seen once; the top ten hold 7.9%. The input for sequencing was peripheral blood, taken on day 0 of AZD1222 vaccination. The receptor was derived from an adult in good health. This chain uses TRBV4-1 with TRBJ2-7, with 10 nucleotides matching TRBD1. The CDR3 DNA is TGCGCCAGCAGCCAGAGCCCGGGACAGGGGTCTAGGTGGTACTTC. This sequence encodes CASSQSPGQGSRWYF.